What follows is one TCR beta chain and its context. No antigen is known for it. The data were taken from a study of cytotoxic CD8 clonotypes in ibrutinib-treated CLL. Study information: For this cohort, patients were ten to eleven relapsed/refractory and around 15 treatment-naive, while fewer than 18 were IGHV unmutated.

CDR3 length: 18 residues. J gave up 0 bases and V 0 bases, and 6 bases lay outside the gene matches. Germline CDR1 reads SGHKS; CDR2 reads YYEKEE (reference sequence). Study-level points and caveats: On treatment, the uncommon public clonotypes contracted or remained stable.

Depth targeted 1 in 200,000 to 1 in 1 million T cells, averaging 10x coverage per clonotype. The assay was immunoSEQ multiplex PCR, and TCRdb's table has in-frame clones only and misses some. The table includes 15,000 to 20,000 clones, approximately 84% detected once. This material consisted of PBMCs, taken before ibrutinib treatment. The TCR sequence derives from a human donor with chronic lymphocytic leukemia. The rearrangement links TRBV5-5 to TRBJ2-1, with 10 bases identical to TRBD2. For the CDR3, the DNA is TGTGCCAGCAGCTTGGGGATAGCGGGGGGCCTCTCCTACAATGAGCAGTTCTTC. This sequence encodes CASSLGIAGGLSYNEQFF.